The rows below give T cell receptor beta chains drawn from one sample of a study of cytomegalovirus exposure and HLA in healthy donors. Libraries were prepared by immunoSEQ multiplex PCR; TCRdb keeps only in-frame clonotypes and omits some of them. The sample records about 100,000 clones, about 72% being singletons. Specimen: PBMCs. Receptors originate from a woman aged 55-70 years in good health and CMV-seropositive. CDR3s include the opening cysteine and the closing phenylalanine or tryptophan. Fields, in order: clone size, J gene, V gene, D gene, CDR3 protein, CDR3 DNA. A D gene is named only where the DNA matches it firmly. The listing skips clone size in some rows; elsewhere it reads once, few, many or a size class.

>-|TRBJ2-1|TRBV5-4|-
CASSDFTGTLYNEQFF
TGTGCCAGCAGCGATTTCACCGGGACTCTTTACAATGAGCAGTTCTTC
>-|TRBJ2-3|TRBV19|-
CASTGETDTQYF
TGTGCCAGTACGGGGGAGACAGATACGCAGTATTTT
>few|TRBJ1-2|TRBV29-1|TRBD1
CSAKGTVRGYTF
TGCAGCGCGAAGGGGACAGTGCGGGGCTACACCTTC
>-|TRBJ1-5|TRBV21-1|-
CASSNRQSNQPQHF
TGTGCCAGCAGCAACCGACAGAGCAATCAGCCCCAGCATTTT
>-|TRBJ2-2|TRBV2|TRBD2
CATRTSGSVGELFF
TGTGCCACCAGGACTAGCGGGAGTGTCGGGGAGCTGTTTTTT
>-|TRBJ2-7|TRBV11-1|TRBD2
CASSQGLAYEQYF
TGTGCCAGCAGCCAAGGACTAGCCTACGAGCAGTACTTC
>once|TRBJ2-5|TRBV18|-
CASSPLAGSETQYF
TGTGCCAGCTCTCCTCTCGCAGGGTCAGAGACCCAGTACTTC
>-|TRBJ1-2|TRBV7-9|-
CASSKGGGRVDYGYTF
TGTGCCAGCAGCAAGGGGGGGGGCCGGGTGGACTATGGCTACACCTTC
>once|TRBJ2-7|TRBV5-1|TRBD2
CASRRERPTSGSFYEQYF
TGCGCCAGCAGAAGAGAGCGCCCGACTAGCGGGAGTTTCTACGAGCAGTACTTC
>-|TRBJ1-1|TRBV7-9|-
CASSPEVGGAFF
TGTGCCAGCAGCCCGGAGGTGGGGGGAGCTTTCTTT
>-|TRBJ1-2|TRBV20-1|-
CSASGGSGYTF
TGCAGTGCTAGCGGCGGCAGTGGCTACACCTTC
>-|TRBJ2-2|TRBV2|TRBD2
CASSELAVNTGELFF
TGTGCCAGCAGTGAACTAGCGGTAAACACCGGGGAGCTGTTTTTT
>-|TRBJ2-2|TRBV7-2|TRBD2
CASSSLAGAGELFF
TGTGCCAGCAGTTCTCTAGCGGGAGCCGGGGAGCTGTTTTTT
>-|TRBJ2-5|TRBV4-1|TRBD2
CASSSGYLRLAGGETQYF
TGCGCCAGCAGTTCGGGCTATCTTCGACTAGCGGGAGGAGAGACCCAGTACTTC
>-|TRBJ1-2|TRBV18|-
CASSNQANYGYTF
TGTGCCAGCTCGAACCAGGCTAACTATGGCTACACCTTC
>-|TRBJ2-7|TRBV18|TRBD1
CASSPLTGTEIYEQYF
TGTGCCAGCTCACCACTCACCGGGACAGAGATCTACGAGCAGTACTTC
>-|TRBJ2-3|TRBV6-6|-
CASSYRGRLDTDTQYF
TGTGCCAGCAGTTACAGGGGCCGACTTGACACAGATACGCAGTATTTT
>-|TRBJ1-6|TRBV28|-
CASSLWEGGNSYNSPLHF
TGTGCCAGCAGTTTATGGGAAGGAGGGAATTCCTATAATTCACCCCTCCACTTT
>few|TRBJ2-1|TRBV5-6|-
CASSLADPHAEQFF
TGTGCCAGCAGCTTGGCCGATCCTCACGCGGAGCAGTTCTTC
>-|TRBJ2-2|TRBV9|TRBD1
CASSKGQSGELFF
TGTGCCAGCAGCAAGGGACAGTCCGGGGAGCTGTTTTTT
>-|TRBJ2-6|TRBV5-6|-
CASSSDRGANVLTF
TGTGCCAGCAGCTCCGACAGGGGGGCCAACGTCCTGACTTTC
>once|TRBJ1-1|TRBV29-1|TRBD1
CSGARGLAEAFF
TGCAGCGGCGCCAGGGGGTTGGCTGAAGCTTTCTTT
>-|TRBJ2-2|TRBV2|TRBD1
CASRQGPKQNTGELFF
TGTGCCAGCAGACAGGGGCCAAAACAGAACACCGGGGAGCTGTTTTTT
>-|TRBJ2-5|TRBV7-3|TRBD2
CASSPKPPGLQETQYF
TGTGCCAGCAGCCCCAAACCTCCGGGACTACAAGAGACCCAGTACTTC
>-|TRBJ2-5|TRBV4-1|-
CASSQGQRVGETQYF
TGCGCCAGCAGCCAAGGCCAGCGGGTCGGGGAGACCCAGTACTTC
>-|TRBJ1-2|TRBV2|-
CASTMMGTYNYGYTF
TGTGCCAGCACCATGATGGGGACATATAACTATGGCTACACCTTC
>-|TRBJ2-7|TRBV19|TRBD2
CASSMSTSGGREQYF
TGTGCCAGTAGTATGTCGACTAGCGGGGGACGCGAGCAGTACTTC
>-|TRBJ2-7|TRBV6-5|-
CASRSSGVYEQYF
TGTGCCAGCAGGTCCAGCGGAGTGTACGAGCAGTACTTC
>-|TRBJ1-1|TRBV7-3|TRBD1
CASRRQGGTDTEAFF
TGTGCCAGCAGAAGACAGGGTGGAACGGACACTGAAGCTTTCTTT
>-|TRBJ2-1|TRBV9|TRBD2
CASSSSGSSYNEQFF
TGTGCCAGCAGCTCAAGCGGGAGCTCCTACAATGAGCAGTTCTTC
>-|TRBJ2-3|TRBV5-4|TRBD1
CASSPLPGGELDTQYF
TGTGCCAGCAGTCCCCTCCCAGGGGGCGAGCTAGATACGCAGTATTTT
>-|TRBJ2-2|TRBV25-1|-
CASRQTANTGELFF
TGTGCCAGCAGACAGACAGCGAACACCGGGGAGCTGTTTTTT
>-|TRBJ2-1|TRBV2|TRBD2
CVSWASGSGEQFF
TGTGTCTCATGGGCTAGCGGGAGCGGAGAGCAGTTCTTC
>-|TRBJ1-2|TRBV14|TRBD1
CASSKPGQGRYGYTF
TGTGCCAGCAGCAAACCGGGACAGGGAAGGTATGGCTACACCTTC
>few|TRBJ2-4|TRBV7-2|-
CASSLYSALLAKNIQYF
TGTGCCAGCAGCCTATATAGCGCCTTACTAGCCAAAAACATTCAGTACTTC
>-|TRBJ1-2|TRBV27|-
CASSPRTEAYGYTF
TGTGCCAGCAGTCCCCGGACAGAGGCCTATGGCTACACCTTC
>-|TRBJ2-1|TRBV5-6|TRBD2
CASSLAKLAGAGEQFF
TGTGCCAGCAGCTTGGCCAAACTAGCGGGAGCGGGTGAGCAGTTCTTC
>once|TRBJ2-3|TRBV6-5|TRBD1
CASSGGSTSTDTQYF
TGTGCCAGCTCAGGGGGATCCACTAGCACAGATACGCAGTATTTT
>few|TRBJ1-1|TRBV2|TRBD1
CASRSTGDTEAFF
TGTGCCAGCAGAAGCACAGGGGACACTGAAGCTTTCTTT
>-|TRBJ2-1|TRBV4-1|TRBD1
CASSQGQGAYNEQFF
TGCGCCAGCAGCCAAGGACAGGGGGCGTACAATGAGCAGTTCTTC
>-|TRBJ1-2|TRBV19|-
CASSIPLGVFGYTF
TGTGCCAGTAGTATCCCCCTCGGGGTATTTGGCTACACCTTC
>once|TRBJ2-1|TRBV7-2|TRBD2
CASSVGLAWNEQFF
TGTGCCAGCAGCGTGGGACTAGCCTGGAATGAGCAGTTCTTC
>-|TRBJ2-3|TRBV5-1|TRBD2
CASLGTSGSPGGTDTQYF
TGCGCCAGCCTAGGGACTAGCGGGAGCCCCGGGGGCACAGATACGCAGTATTTT
>once|TRBJ1-6|TRBV18|TRBD1
CASSPQTGENSPLHF
TGTGCCAGCTCACCTCAGACAGGGGAAAATTCACCCCTCCACTTT
>-|TRBJ1-2|TRBV15|-
CATSRDLRQDSDYGYTF
TGTGCCACCAGCAGAGATCTCCGTCAAGACAGTGACTATGGCTACACCTTC
>few|TRBJ2-1|TRBV9|-
CASSPGGGSSYNEQFF
TGTGCCAGCAGCCCCGGGGGAGGAAGCTCCTACAATGAGCAGTTCTTC
>-|TRBJ2-6|TRBV5-1|-
CASSFQGGTSVLTF
TGCGCCAGCAGCTTTCAGGGAGGGACAAGCGTCCTGACTTTC
>-|TRBJ1-2|TRBV28|-
CASRPANYGYTF
TGTGCCAGCAGGCCAGCTAACTATGGCTACACCTTC
>once|TRBJ1-1|TRBV7-8|TRBD1
CASSFGTGGEAFF
TGTGCCAGCAGCTTCGGGACAGGGGGTGAAGCTTTCTTT
>few|TRBJ1-1|TRBV7-9|-
CASSLVRAGTEAFF
TGTGCCAGCAGCTTAGTCAGGGCCGGGACTGAAGCTTTCTTT
>-|TRBJ1-1|TRBV18|TRBD1
CASSTRQGTGTEAFF
TGTGCCAGCTCAACTCGACAGGGAACGGGCACTGAAGCTTTCTTT